This T cell receptor (beta chain) was sequenced during a study of OX40 agonist ivuxolimab in advanced cancers. The CDR3 has 15 amino acids. After removal of 3 bases from V and 8 bases from J, the junction contained 8 bases not matched to a gene. The germline V gene encodes CDR1 SGHRS and CDR2 YFSETQ. The method was immunoSEQ multiplex PCR; TCRdb's version includes in-frame clones alone and lacks a portion of them. In the table there are 20,000 to 30,000 clones, about 77% of which are singletons. It was autoimmune disease history or systemic immunosuppression that excluded patients. The investigators sampled blood at baseline, at cycle 4 day 1, and at cycle 7 day 1. Notes on the study in general: Averaging showed that CD8+ T cells had more expanded clones than CD4+ did.

Comment on this clone: Its matching antigen is unknown.

The origin of this receptor is an adult with an advanced solid tumor such as melanoma, head and neck, liver or kidney cancer. V is TRBV5-1 and J is TRBJ1-4, with 9 positions matching TRBD1. Source: CD4+ or CD8+ T cells sorted from blood, taken in a trial of the OX40 agonist ivuxolimab. The CDR3 DNA follows: TGCGCCAGCAGCTCTCTCGGGACAGGGAACGAAAAACTGTTTTTT. Amino acids: CASSSLGTGNEKLFF.